Here is one T cell receptor (beta chain) with its context. Measured with immunoSEQ multiplex PCR; TCRdb has only the in-frame clones, and not every one. The sample yields hundreds of thousands of clones, 70% to 90% seen once. The data are from a study of blood T cell repertoires in COVID-19. The CDR3 loop spans 15 amino acids. Trimming cost V 3 bases and J 2 bases; bases outside gene matches: 5. Germline-derived CDR1 and CDR2 are LNHDA and SQIVND (reference sequence). The TCR was taken from a woman younger than 45 with active or convalescent COVID-19. This chain uses TRBV19 with TRBJ2-7; 9 bases are shared with TRBD2. The specimen was peripheral blood. In nucleotides, the CDR3 is TGTGCCAGTAGTATTCGGCTAGCGGGGACCTACGAGCAGTACTTC. This translates into CASSIRLAGTYEQYF.